Listed here are 8 T cell receptor beta chains from one sample, sequenced in a study of persistence of HIV-infected CD4 T cells. Their cognate antigens are unknown. Stimulation used 8 to 10 ug/mL lysate from CMV-infected fibroblasts. CD4+ T cells upregulating both CD40 ligand and CD69 were sorted as responding cells. Sequencing used immunoSEQ version 4 in survey mode. The table came from immunoSEQ multiplex PCR; TCRdb's copy has only in-frame clones and leaves some out. The table shows just under 20,000 clones, with 75% to 85% occurring only once. The sample in question was CD4+ T cells sorted from PBMCs after roughly 19-hour stimulation, obtained from a patient who received antiretroviral therapy. The origin of the receptors is an adult man with HIV who was CMV-seropositive.

The chain joins TRBV2 to TRBJ1-1; D ambiguous. The V gene's germline CDR1 is SNHLY and CDR2 FYNNEI. This CDR3 contains 13 residues. V shed 8 bases and J shed 4 bases, with 14 bases lying between them. CDR3 residues: CASGEARSTEAFF. For the CDR3, the DNA is TGTGCCAGCGGGGAAGCTAGGTCCACTGAAGCTTTCTTT.

The rearrangement joins TRBV3-1 (or the pseudogene TRBV3-2) to TRBJ1-5, with unresolved D. V was shortened by 4 bases and J by 7 bases, with 11 bases between the two germline ends. CDR3 length: 13 amino acids. Germline CDR1 LGHDT, CDR2 YNNKEL (reference sequence). The CDR3 loop is CASSRDGRQPQHF. CDR3 sequence (DNA): TGTGCCAGCAGCCGGGATGGAAGACAGCCCCAGCATTTT.

The chain recombines TRBV3-1 (or the pseudogene TRBV3-2) with TRBJ2-1, with D uncertain. V dropped 6 bases and J dropped 4 bases, with 7 bases sitting between them. The CDR3 spans 12 residues. Germline-derived CDR1 and CDR2 are LGHDT and YNNKEL (reference sequence). In DNA, the CDR3 is TGTGCCAGCAGTCTTAGTTACAATGAGCAGTTCTTC. It is translated as CASSLSYNEQFF.

The chain couples TRBV25-1 to TRBJ1-4; tentative D call: TRBD1 (5 bases). This CDR3 is 13 amino acids long. V dropped 6 bases and J dropped 11 bases, with 16 bases sitting between them. Looked up from germline, CDR1 is MGHDK and CDR2 is SYGVNS. CDR3 loop: CASRNRAGEKLFF. Here the CDR3 DNA reads TGTGCCAGCAGGAATAGGGCGGGGGAGAAACTGTTTTTT.

V gene TRBV9 combines with J gene TRBJ1-3; D remains ambiguous. The CDR3 runs 15 residues. Germline assignment: CDR1 SGDLS and CDR2 YYNGEE. V lost 2 bases and J 3 bases, leaving 12 bases between the germline ends. DNA of the CDR3: TGTGCCAGCAGCGTTTTGGGGTCTGATGGAAACACCATATATTTT. Amino acids: CASSVLGSDGNTIYF.

CDR3 amino acids: CASSLTRVDYGYTF. The CDR3 nucleotides are TGTGCCAGCAGCTTAACCAGGGTAGACTATGGCTACACCTTC. This sequence joins TRBV7-8 and TRBJ1-2; D is perhaps TRBD1 (5 bases). Germline V gene data show CDR1 as SGHVS and CDR2 as FQNEAQ. The CDR3 length is 14 residues. Trimming pared 2 bases from V and 3 bases from J, leaving 10 bases between.

The chain uses TRBV15 and TRBJ1-1; D may be TRBD1 (6 bases). CDR3 size: 14 residues. Germline V gene sequence: CDR1 LNHNV, CDR2 YYDKDF (reference sequence). V was shortened by 5 bases and J by 11 bases, with 21 bases between the two germline ends. The CDR3 DNA sequence: TGTGCCACCAGCCGTCAACAGGGAGCGTTCGGCGCTTTCTTT. The encoded protein is CATSRQQGAFGAFF.

This rearrangement joins TRBV2 to TRBJ1-2; D is unclear. Germline V gives CDR1 SNHLY, CDR2 FYNNEI. The length of the CDR3 is 11 residues. Deletions cut 6 bases from V and 10 bases from J, with 12 bases between. The CDR3 here is CASRPKTAYTF. The CDR3 DNA follows: TGTGCCAGCAGACCCAAGACGGCCTACACCTTC.